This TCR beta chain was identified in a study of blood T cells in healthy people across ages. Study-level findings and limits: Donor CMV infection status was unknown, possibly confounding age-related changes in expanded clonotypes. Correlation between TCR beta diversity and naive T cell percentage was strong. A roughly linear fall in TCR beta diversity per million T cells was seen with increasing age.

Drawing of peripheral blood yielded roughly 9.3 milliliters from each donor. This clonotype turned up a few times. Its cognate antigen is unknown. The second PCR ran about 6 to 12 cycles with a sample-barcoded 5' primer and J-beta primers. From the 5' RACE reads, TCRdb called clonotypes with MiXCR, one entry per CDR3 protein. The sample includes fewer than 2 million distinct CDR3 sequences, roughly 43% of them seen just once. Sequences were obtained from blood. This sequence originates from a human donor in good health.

CDR3 region: CASSQHSGTYEQYF. The CDR3 DNA reads as TGTGCCAGCAGCCAACACAGCGGGACCTACGAGCAGTACTTC. The chain carries TRBV3-1 and TRBJ2-7, with 7 bases lining up with TRBD2. With 2 bases clipped from V and 2 bases from J, the junction kept 3 bases outside the gene matches. This CDR3 is 14 amino acids long. The germline CDR1 and CDR2 sequences are LGHDT and YNNKEL (reference sequence).